This TCR beta chain was sequenced for a study of shared clonotypes between healthy human individuals. Whole-study context: CD4 naive and memory got three plates each, CD8 naive two, CD8 memory one.

The length of the CDR3 is 15 residues. Germline CDR1 reads SGHDT; CDR2 reads YYEEEE. Trimming pared 2 bases from V and 2 bases from J, leaving 13 bases between. For this clone: Its antigen remains unknown.

Points from the study as a whole: On the whole, naive subsets had larger estimated richness than memory subsets had. Incomplete sequencing of sorted subsets was indicated by rarefaction despite large depth.

Genomic DNA (from each subset) was split evenly across several immunoSEQ plates. Clones were read by immunoSEQ multiplex PCR, and TCRdb kept only the in-frame ones, dropping some. Among roughly 2.2 million clones listed, around 92% were seen once. This receptor was taken from a man between 18 and 29 years old in good health. Some clones in this sample may be carry-over from other donors' samples. The specimen was naive CD4+ T cells from PBMCs. Regarding subset: CD45RA+ positively selected. This rearrangement joins TRBV5-6 to TRBJ2-5; D perhaps matches TRBD1 (6 bases). The CDR3 sequence: CASSFRGSTQETQYF. CDR3 bases: TGTGCCAGCAGCTTCAGGGGATCAACACAAGAGACCCAGTACTTC.